This T cell receptor (beta chain) came from a study of shared clonotypes between healthy human individuals (dated by TCRdb to 2019 to 2021). Study-level background: The cohort included three men and a couple of women between 18 and 49 years of age. Libraries were prepared and TCR repertoires were sequenced by different laboratories using diverse techniques, in order to increase sequencing depth and limit assay-specific biases. For each donor, three plates each were used for CD4 naive and CD4 memory, two plates were used for CD8 naive, and one plate was used for CD8 memory. Blood TCR repertoires of 5 or 6 healthy adults were deeply sequenced to estimate repertoire size and the extent of clonotype sharing between individuals. Between about 0.8 and 9 billion PBMCs per donor were obtained by leukapheresis.

Cut back by 5 bases and 0 bases, the V and J ends lie 10 bases apart. Spanning cysteine to phenylalanine, the CDR3 consists of 14 amino acids. The CDR3 DNA has 42 bases and is translated from base 1. CDR1 and CDR2, looked up from the germline V gene, are MDHEN and SYDVKM. The donors were healthy, HIV-negative adults with no recently reported acute infections or vaccinations. Every donor was a Caucasian adult living in Nashville, Tennessee, USA. CD4+ T cells were enriched by magnetic negative selection; naive cells were then positively selected on CD45RA, and the negative fraction formed the memory subset. After blood collection by leukapheresis, PBMCs were isolated using Ficoll-Histopaque density gradient centrifugation and then cryopreserved in the vapor phase of liquid nitrogen. Analytical flow cytometry was used to check the purity and quantity of every magnetically sorted T cell population. From each sorted fraction, genomic DNA was isolated and quantified by UV absorbance on a Nanodrop 2000c.

Using the deep immunoSEQ assay, TCR CDR3 regions were amplified from genomic DNA by multiplex PCR. Extracted genomic DNA from each cell subset was distributed evenly across all wells of several immunoSEQ 96-well plates, and each plate was treated as a replicate. For sorted subsets, approximately 190 ng of genomic DNA, equivalent to 25,000 to 35,000 T cell genomes, went into each replicate PCR. Purified libraries were measured with a Qubit 3.0 fluorometer, size-checked on a Bioanalyzer 2100, and measured again with the KAPA Library Quantification kit. Every immunoSEQ 96-well plate was sequenced on a separate single-read 150-cycle Illumina NextSeq 550 flow cell. The original methods were these. The immunoSEQ output contained only junctional sequences without quality scores, so filtering could not match that applied to full-length reads. Sequences were annotated with PyIR, a Python wrapper for IgBLAST v1.9, using IMGT germline references to assign V/J genes and CDR3. Any read was removed if the V/J assignment was weak (E-value above 1e-6), the CDR3 was missing, or the read contained stop codons, out-of-frame junctions, or ambiguous translated residues. V3J clonotypes were defined as sequences sharing an identical inferred V gene, J gene, and CDR3 amino acid sequence. To compute the percentage overlap between repertoires, the number of shared unique clonotypes was divided by the size of the smaller repertoire. RTK rarefaction, the Chao1 estimator, and Recon v2.1 estimates of unobserved clonotypes were used to assess repertoire richness. Generation probabilities were computed with OLGA for all TCRbeta clonotypes obtained by the gDNA method from several donors. TCRdb holds this immuneACCESS table with in-frame rearrangements only. Some clones are missing; in checked studies, unresolved V genes explain under half, and the rest has no known cause. V and J calls plus clone size are reproduced from that table; the DNA served to infer D and trimming. For this sample there are fewer than 3 million clones; about nine tenths appear just once. The ten top clones hold approximately 0.41% of the sample.

General conclusions and limits of the study: Only blood was sampled, and tissue TCR repertoires likely differ from those in blood. Pairwise subsampling led to the expectation that sequencing depth would affect the degree of clonotype sharing among donors. Naive subsets generally had larger estimated clonotype richness than memory subsets. Across several donors, approximately 5% of naive CD4, around 3.3% of naive CD8, around 2.1% of memory CD4, and roughly 0.4% of memory CD8 clonotypes were shared. The genetic and exposure-history diversity represented was limited by the small number of donors. Higher generation probabilities were observed for clonotypes shared by all four sorted-subset donors than for non-shared clonotypes. Incomplete sequencing was indicated by rarefaction of sorted-subset datasets, despite the large sequencing depth.

This clone was recorded once. It lacks a known antigen. Base qualities are missing; no much larger clone stands one base away. Within the sample, other DNA sequences also encode this same CDR3. The TCR originated in a man between 18 and 29 years old in good health. Some clones in this sample may be carry-over from other donors' samples. The chain joins TRBV28 to TRBJ2-5; possibly the D gene is TRBD1, per 5 matching bases. The specimen was naive CD4+ T cells from PBMCs. This sample's cell subset or site label indicates: CD45RA+ positively selected. The CDR3 sequence is CASSPRQYQETQYF. The sequenced DNA is TGTGCCAGCAGTCCCCGACAGTACCAAGAGACCCAGTACTTC.